This TCR beta chain emerged from a study of technical replicates of blood from several donors. In this sample, this clone turned up once. Germline assignment: CDR1 SGHTA and CDR2 FQGNSA. With V trimmed by 4 bases and J by 5 bases, 17 bases remained unmatched. The CDR3 loop spans 19 amino acids. The assay was immunoSEQ multiplex PCR, and TCRdb's table has in-frame clones only and misses some. The table has about 98,000 clones, approximately 95% seen once. This receptor was obtained from a human donor in good health. The chain couples TRBV7-2 to TRBJ2-5; 12 bases are a match to TRBD2. The specimen was T cells isolated from PBMCs. The CDR3 DNA reads TGTGCCAGCAGCTCCACGACTAGCGGGAGTGGCATTGAATGGGAGACCCAGTACTTC. It codes for CASSSTTSGSGIEWETQYF. Full variable domain (remainder filled in from reference TRBV7-2 and TRBJ2-5): GAGVSQSPSNKVTEKGKDVELRCDPISGHTALYWYRQSLGQGLEFLIYFQGNSAPDKSGLPSDRFSAERTGGSVSTLTIQRTQQEDSAVYLCASSSTTSGSGIEWETQYFGPGTRLLVL.